These 27 T cell receptor beta chains were all obtained from the same sample, sequenced in a study of cytomegalovirus exposure and HLA in healthy donors (dated by TCRdb to about 2017). Libraries came from the immunoSEQ multiplex PCR assay. A mixture of 60 forward primers for TCR Vbeta segments and 13 reverse primers for TCR Jbeta segments was used in the multiplex PCR. As stored in TCRdb, this immuneACCESS dataset retains in-frame rearrangements with V and J assigned. A fraction of the clones does not appear; measured against another copy, unresolved V genes explain less than half of the discrepancy, and the remainder lacks a known reason. Here the sample has 200,000 to 250,000 clones; about 85% occur a single time. Roughly 0.22% of the sample rests with the top ten. The sample consisted of PBMCs. These TCRs come from a girl aged 2-10 years in good health and CMV-seronegative.

The chain couples TRBV29-1 to TRBJ1-2; TRBD1 might be the D (6 bases). The ends were cut back, 5 bases at V and 4 bases at J, with 11 bases in the middle. Germline values: CDR1 SQVTM, CDR2 ANQGSEA. The CDR3 covers 12 residues. In DNA, the CDR3 is TGCAGCGTTTACAGGGCCGTCTATGGCTACACCTTC. This codes for CSVYRAVYGYTF. Looking up the rest from reference TRBV29-1 and TRBJ1-2 gives the full variable domain: SAVISQKPSRDICQRGTSLTIQCQVDSQVTMMFWYRQQPGQSLTLIATANQGSEATYESGFVIDKFPISRPNLTFSTLTVSNMSPEDSSIYLCSVYRAVYGYTFGSGTRLTVV.

The CDR3 reads CASSRTGNSGANVLTF. The CDR3, as DNA: TGTGCCAGTAGTAGGACGGGGAACTCTGGGGCCAACGTCCTGACTTTC. The chain carries TRBV19 and TRBJ2-6; maybe TRBD2 (5 bases). Per the germline V gene, CDR1 is LNHDA and CDR2 is SQIVND (reference sequence). CDR3 length: 16 residues. V lost 4 bases, J lost 0 bases, and 10 bases lay in between.

The J gene is TRBJ2-1, the V gene TRBV11-2, with 12 bases matching TRBD2. In germline, CDR1 is SGHAT, CDR2 FQNNGV. This CDR3 spans 14 amino acids. V lost 4 bases, J lost 9 bases, and 4 bases stayed unmatched. The CDR3 reads CASSSTSGSSEQFF. The CDR3, as DNA: TGTGCCAGCAGCTCGACTAGCGGGAGCAGTGAGCAGTTCTTC.

This rearrangement joins TRBV13 to TRBJ2-1; possible D gene TRBD2, 6 bases. Germline V gene lookup returns CDR1 PRHDT and CDR2 FYEKMQ (reference sequence). V gave up 5 bases and J gave up 2 bases, with 16 bases separating them. This CDR3 contains 16 residues. This CDR3 reads CASSLDLGTPYNEQFF. The CDR3, as DNA: TGTGCCAGCAGCCTAGACCTGGGGACTCCCTACAATGAGCAGTTCTTC.

CDR3 in DNA: TGTGCCAGCAGCGCTGACAGTAACACTGAAGCTTTCTTT. This gives the protein CASSADSNTEAFF. This chain joins TRBV7-3 and TRBJ1-1, with D possibly matching TRBD1 (5 bases). Per germline, CDR1 SGHTA and CDR2 FQGTGA. This CDR3 has 13 amino acids. Trimming took 5 bases from V and 2 from J, leaving 9 bases between them.

V is TRBV6-1 and J is TRBJ2-3; possibly TRBD1 for D (5 bases). CDR1 is MNHNS and CDR2 is SASEGT in the germline V gene. V was cut by 2 bases and J by 7 bases, with 7 bases left in between. The CDR3 is 12 residues long. The CDR3 nucleotides are TGTGCCAGCAGTGAATGGACAAATACGCAGTATTTT. This sequence encodes CASSEWTNTQYF.

The rearrangement links TRBV6-5 to TRBJ2-3; the D gene is possibly TRBD2 (5 bases). Trimming removed 5 bases from V and 4 bases from J, with 16 bases in between. CDR1 MNHEY and CDR2 SVGAGI come from the germline V gene. The CDR3 sequence is 15 residues long. CDR3 coding DNA: TGTGCCAGCAGTCGTAGGGATGACGGGGCAGATACGCAGTATTTT. It yields the protein CASSRRDDGADTQYF.

V is TRBV6-5 and J is TRBJ1-2; 7 nucleotides agree with TRBD1. Germline V CDR1 and CDR2: MNHEY, SVGAGI. There are 15 residues in the CDR3. After removal of 5 bases from V and 0 bases from J, the junction contained 6 bases not matched to a gene. CDR3 in DNA: TGTGCCAGCAGTCAAAACCAGGGGGCTAACTATGGCTACACCTTC. It encodes CASSQNQGANYGYTF.

The chain joins TRBV7-9 to TRBJ1-4; a possible D gene is TRBD1 (6 bases). This CDR3 has 16 amino acids. Between the trimmed V and J ends, which lost 5 bases and 0 bases, there was a span of 13 bases. Germline lookup yields CDR1 SEHNR and CDR2 FQNEAQ (reference sequence). CDR3 residues: CASSPHRDATNEKLFF. Written as DNA, the CDR3 is TGTGCCAGCAGCCCTCACAGGGATGCAACTAATGAAAAACTGTTTTTT.

This clone was seen more than once but under ten times. V gene TRBV29-1 combines with J gene TRBJ2-1; a weak D match, TRBD2 (5 bases). The germline V and J ends were trimmed by 6 bases and 1 base, with 10 bases remaining between them. This CDR3 is 13 amino acids long. The germline CDR1 and CDR2 sequences are SQVTM and ANQGSEA. The chain's CDR3 is CSVWERSYNEQFF. The CDR3 DNA reads as TGCAGCGTCTGGGAGAGGTCCTACAATGAGCAGTTCTTC.

The gene calls are TRBV6-6 and TRBJ1-1; TRBD1 aligns across 8 bases. The CDR3 spans 11 residues. J gave up 10 bases and V 6 bases, and 4 bases lay outside the gene matches. The germline V gene encodes CDR1 MNHNY and CDR2 SVGAGI (reference sequence). The CDR3 nucleotides read TGTGCCAGCAGCAACAGGGGGAGAGCTTTCTTT. Its translation: CASSNRGRAFF.

The chain couples TRBV5-8 to TRBJ1-2; TRBD1 might be the D (5 bases). The CDR3 runs to 15 residues. CDR1 and CDR2 from the germline V gene are SGHTS and YDEGEE. Trimming removed 1 base at V and 5 bases at J, with 15 bases between. Here the CDR3 DNA reads TGTGCCAGCAGCTTGAGAGGGACGGGAGGGTATGGCTACACCTTC. The encoded protein is CASSLRGTGGYGYTF.

J is TRBJ1-1 and V is TRBV5-1; D might be TRBD1 (5 bases). The CDR3 contains 13 residues. Trimming stripped 4 bases from V and 2 bases from J, with 9 bases between. The germline CDR1 and CDR2 sequences are SGHRS and YFSETQ. CDR3 DNA: TGCGCCAGCAGCCCAGGGCCAAACACTGAAGCTTTCTTT. Encoded protein: CASSPGPNTEAFF.

The chain couples TRBV30 to TRBJ1-2; TRBD1 aligns across 9 bases. The CDR3 is 14 residues long. The germline V gene encodes CDR1 GTSNPN and CDR2 SVGIG (reference sequence). Losses at the gene ends were 0 bases for V and 2 bases for J; bases not matched to a gene: 1. The CDR3 DNA follows: TGTGCCTGGAGTGTCGGACAGGGGAACTATGGCTACACCTTC. Residues: CAWSVGQGNYGYTF.

The chain uses TRBV10-1 and TRBJ2-5; 9 nucleotides align to TRBD1. The germline V gene encodes CDR1 WNHNN and CDR2 SYGVQD (reference sequence). The CDR3 totals 16 residues. Trimming cost V 0 bases and J 5 bases; bases outside gene matches: 7. The CDR3 loop is CASSESGTGFGETQYF. The DNA for the CDR3 is TGCGCCAGCAGTGAGTCCGGGACAGGGTTCGGCGAGACCCAGTACTTC.

V and J are TRBV30 and TRBJ2-1; 10 bases line up with TRBD2. The V gene's germline CDR1 is GTSNPN and CDR2 SVGIG (reference sequence). V shed 4 bases, J shed 9 bases, and the junction held 12 bases outside the gene matches. The CDR3 sequence is 15 residues long. The CDR3 DNA reads as TGTGCCTGGAACCCTGGGACTAGCGTCCTCGGTGAGCAGTTCTTC. It codes for CAWNPGTSVLGEQFF.

This clone was observed once. The V gene is TRBV6-1, the J gene TRBJ1-2, with TRBD1 as a possible D gene (5 bases). The V end lost 2 bases, the J end lost 4 bases, and 8 bases lay between the germline ends. Germline V lookup: CDR1 MNHNS, CDR2 SASEGT. CDR3 length: 13 residues. The CDR3 coding sequence is TGTGCCAGCAGTGAACCGGGGGTCTATGGCTACACCTTC. Translated, it gives CASSEPGVYGYTF.

The chain is built from TRBV27 and TRBJ2-7, with a possible D match to TRBD1 (5 bases). The CDR3 is made up of 17 amino acids. V was trimmed by 3 bases and J by 2 bases, leaving 20 bases between them. The germline gives CDR1 MNHEY, CDR2 SMNVEV (reference sequence). The CDR3 DNA follows: TGTGCCAGCAGTTTTACAGGTAGGGCTAGGGGTGCCTACGAGCAGTACTTC. Amino acid sequence: CASSFTGRARGAYEQYF.

This clone was picked up a small number of times. The rearrangement links TRBV12-5 to TRBJ1-5; D is uncertain. V lost 6 bases to trimming and J lost 4 bases, with 13 bases between them. CDR1 is LGHNT, CDR2 FRNRAP, per germline. The CDR3 is 14 amino acids. This CDR3 is CASGAGRENQPQHF. CDR3 DNA sequence: TGTGCTAGTGGAGCCGGGAGGGAGAATCAGCCCCAGCATTTT.

This chain joins TRBV5-4 and TRBJ2-5; D is possibly TRBD2 (6 bases). The CDR3 is 16 amino acids. V was trimmed by 0 bases and J by 4 bases, leaving 16 bases between them. Looked up from germline, CDR1 is SGHNT and CDR2 is YYREEE (reference sequence). CDR3 nucleotide sequence: TGTGCCAGCAGCTTGGGCGGCGGGATTATCGGAGAGACCCAGTACTTC. It yields the protein CASSLGGGIIGETQYF. Full variable domain (rest looked up from reference TRBV5-4 and TRBJ2-5): ETGVTQSPTHLIKTRGQQVTLRCSSQSGHNTVSWYQQALGQGPQFIFQYYREEENGRGNFPPRFSGLQFPNYSSELNVNALELDDSALYLCASSLGGGIIGETQYFGPGTRLLVL.

This chain uses TRBV6-5 with TRBJ1-2; D might be TRBD1 (5 bases). The CDR3 has 10 amino acids. CDR1 MNHEY and CDR2 SVGAGI come from the germline V gene. Trimming took off 6 bases at V and 10 bases at J, with 9 bases between the two ends. For the CDR3, the DNA is TGTGCCAGCAGCCAACAGGTCTACACCTTC. Translating gives CASSQQVYTF.

The chain is built from TRBV7-9 and TRBJ2-3; D gene ambiguous. This CDR3 is built from 12 residues. V was shortened by 4 bases and J by 1 base, with 3 bases between the two germline ends. Looked up from germline, CDR1 is SEHNR and CDR2 is FQNEAQ (reference sequence). In DNA form, the CDR3 reads TGTGCCAGCAGCTCGGGCACAGATACGCAGTATTTT. This gives the protein CASSSGTDTQYF.

The chain links TRBV11-2 to TRBJ2-2; 7 positions match TRBD1. Germline CDR1 and CDR2: SGHAT and FQNNGV. This CDR3 is built from 14 residues. With V trimmed by 6 bases and J by 6 bases, 7 bases remained unmatched. The CDR3 loop reads CASSPFQGAGELFF. DNA for the CDR3: TGTGCCAGCAGTCCATTTCAGGGGGCCGGGGAGCTGTTTTTT.

The chain employs TRBV7-3 and TRBJ2-2; the D is unclear. Germline V gene lookup returns CDR1 SGHTA and CDR2 FQGTGA. The CDR3 is 14 amino acids. The V end lost 5 bases, the J end lost 1 base, and 8 bases lay between the germline ends. In DNA form, the CDR3 reads TGTGCCAGCAGCCAACCAGGGAACACCGGGGAGCTGTTTTTT. Translating it yields CASSQPGNTGELFF.

The chain links TRBV9 to TRBJ2-5, with D perhaps TRBD2 (6 bases). CDR1 and CDR2 from the germline V gene are SGDLS and YYNGEE. V dropped 0 bases and J dropped 2 bases, with 8 bases sitting between them. CDR3 length: 14 residues. This CDR3 is CASSVGGDQETQYF. In DNA form, the CDR3 reads TGTGCCAGCAGCGTAGGGGGGGATCAAGAGACCCAGTACTTC.

CDR3 sequence (DNA): TGCGCCAGCGCAATCGGGGGGGACACTGAAGCTTTCTTT. This translates into CASAIGGDTEAFF. The chain employs TRBV5-1 and TRBJ1-1, with a tentative D call TRBD1 (5 bases). In germline, CDR1 is SGHRS, CDR2 YFSETQ. This CDR3 is built from 13 residues. Trimming cost V 7 bases and J 3 bases, with 13 bases left between them.

The table lists this clone with a few counts. The CDR3 region has the DNA TGTGCCAGCAGCTTAAACAGGGGGCGCGGGCTAGCGGGAGTTGAGCAGTACTTC. Its protein is CASSLNRGRGLAGVEQYF. The V call is TRBV5-6, the J call TRBJ2-7; the D gene is possibly TRBD2 (10 bases). Germline lookup yields CDR1 SGHDT and CDR2 YYEEEE. The CDR3 runs to 18 residues. V lost 2 bases and J 7 bases, leaving 28 bases between the germline ends.